This T cell receptor (beta chain) was identified in a study of identical twins (dated by TCRdb to 2015 to 2016). A note on the overall study: To test whether fetal clonotypes persist, the study used deep sequencing on TCR alpha and beta repertoires from monozygotic twins, unrelated adults of various ages, and cord blood. Replicate twin experiments were performed at different times using different library preparation protocols to rule out contamination. Broader findings and caveats from the paper: Compared with coincidental sharing between unrelated individuals, an excess of low generation-probability sequences was observed among out-of-frame TCR alpha sequences shared between twins. In monozygotic twins, recombination models systematically underestimated out-of-frame TCR alpha sharing, but the models matched the sharing seen between unrelated individuals. Because the same donors could not be followed over many years, the conclusions relied on cross-sectional statistical analysis. Invariant T cells such as MAIT and iNKT could partly confound zero-insertion analyses, although diverse VJ usage argued against such confounding for most clonotypes. Abundant cord blood beta clonotypes carried fewer insertions; young adult naive repertoires showed a weaker similar trend, while memory repertoires showed none. Excess twin sharing in beta out-of-frame sequences was weaker because fewer shared sequences lowered the signal-to-noise ratio.

The junction shows trimming of 4 bases on V and 4 bases on J, and the gene matches do not reach 8 bases of it. The CDR3 has 15 amino acids, counting the end cysteine and phenylalanine. Kept here is only the CDR3 DNA, which spans 45 bases and is read in frame from base 1. Many counts were recorded for this clonotype. Its antigen is currently not known. Per-nucleotide qualities are absent, and no much larger clonotype sits a single base away. The method behind the library was 5' RACE. The sequencing machine was an Illumina HiSeq 2000. Template switching added a universal primer binding site, and the final cDNA carried a unique molecular identifier that allowed TCR cDNA molecules to be counted accurately. Specific primers in the conserved constant-segment region were used to synthesize first-strand cDNA for the TCR alpha and beta chains. To control for contamination, every cDNA library was double barcoded, receiving both a SMART-Mk sample barcode and Illumina barcodes. TruSeq adapter sequences and Illumina sample barcodes were added in two successive PCR steps. The TCR alpha and beta cDNA libraries were sequenced on the Illumina HiSeq platform using custom primers. As for how the authors treated the data: Unique molecular identifiers were extracted from raw reads with MiGEC, and CDR3 positions were determined with MiXCR. For each individual, recombination models were inferred using an EM algorithm with the repgenHMM and IGoR tools. Shared clonotypes were analyzed with the tcR package in R, and sharing was normalized by the product of cloneset sizes. To study raw recombination free of thymic and clonal selection effects, out-of-frame nonproductive sequences were analyzed. TCRdb trimmed public reads at Q25 via fastp, called clones via MiXCR and kept in-frame beta chains. Identical CDR3 protein sequences are pooled into one entry, listed with their most common genes and DNA. V and J calls and clone size were set by TCRdb, not the authors. This sample comprises a few hundred thousand distinct CDR3 sequences, 9% to 10% of them detected only once. The top ten clones comprise 8.5% to 10% of the sample.

Only healthy Caucasian donors were included. Three unrelated non-twin adults were also sequenced: a male aged 18 to 30, a male aged 50 to 60 and a female aged 50 to 60. Miltenyi CD45RO+ enrichment and human naive T-cell isolation kits were used to isolate memory (CD45RO+) and naive T cells from PBMC. This clonotype was obtained from a woman between 50 and 59 years old in good health. The specimen was naive T cells sorted from blood. The cell subset or site label corresponds to: cells isolated with a human naive T-cell isolation kit. The chain uses TRBV12-3 or TRBV12-4 and TRBJ2-3, with 7 junctional bases fitting TRBD2. The CDR3 protein: CASSYWAGVADTQYF. Here is the DNA: TGTGCCAGCAGTTACTGGGCGGGAGTCGCAGATACGCAGTATTTT.